The present T cell receptor (beta chain) was sequenced within a study of blood T cell repertoires in COVID-19. For the study at large: Samples representing acute and convalescent COVID-19 were sourced from the United States, Italy and Spain.

Generated by immunoSEQ multiplex PCR, the TCRdb table keeps only in-frame clones and is missing some. Among 300,000 to 400,000 clones, about 85% were seen once, and the ten largest hold 1.9%. The age range of participants was about 18 to 100 years, with residence in about two dozen US areas. Someone with COVID-19 had been met by exposed participants within 2 weeks before study entry. This CDR3 comprises 15 residues. Trimming shortened V by 4 bases and J by 7 bases, and 16 bases separated the two germline ends. Germline V CDR1 and CDR2: LGHDT, YNNKEL (reference sequence). Specimen: PBMCs or T cells enriched from blood (not recorded which). The chain combines TRBV3-1 (or the pseudogene TRBV3-2) with TRBJ1-4, with TRBD1 as a possible D gene (6 bases). The receptor comes from a woman aged 25 to 45 who had been exposed to COVID-19. For the CDR3, the DNA is TGTGCCAGCAGCCGGAACAGGGCTTCCTTTGAAAAACTGTTTTTT. This sequence encodes CASSRNRASFEKLFF.